Shown below are 2 T cell receptor beta chains from a single sample sequenced in a study of T cells after posttransplantation cyclophosphamide. Repertoires were generated with immunoSEQ multiplex PCR, while TCRdb's copy carries only in-frame clones and drops some. Reported are 5,000 to 5,500 clones, none seen only once; the ten largest carry 15% to 20%. A marrow graft followed busulfan-fludarabine conditioning, with cyclophosphamide on days +3 and +4. Material: PBMCs, obtained after allogeneic stem cell transplant with posttransplant cyclophosphamide. Every receptor here comes from a female patient in her 30s who received an allogeneic stem cell transplant from an unrelated donor, was CMV-positive, and had acute and chronic GVHD. Some of the T cells may derive from the graft donor.

This clone was found many times. This sequence joins TRBV9 and TRBJ2-1, with D possibly matching TRBD1 (6 bases). Germline V gene sequence: CDR1 SGDLS, CDR2 YYNGEE. Trimming removed 7 bases from V and 9 bases from J, with 20 bases in between. The CDR3 covers 14 residues. The CDR3 spells CASGSTGTGIEQFF. The DNA for the CDR3 is TGTGCCAGCGGATCCACAGGGACGGGGATTGAGCAGTTCTTC.

The chain links TRBV6-1 to TRBJ2-5; 10 bases are a match to TRBD1. The DNA end is a closer match to TRBJ2-7, so the J assignment may be wrong. The germline CDR1 and CDR2 sequences are MNHNS and SASEGT. There are 12 residues in the CDR3. The CDR3 here is CASSGTGDEQYF. Written as DNA, the CDR3 is TGTGCCAGCAGCGGGACAGGGGACGAGCAGTACTTC.